Each of the 21 T cell receptor beta chains below was sequenced from the same sample in a study of beta chain features in type 1 diabetes. The investigators reverse transcribed all of the isolated RNA, so they sequenced expressed TCRB transcripts. The assay was immunoSEQ multiplex PCR, and TCRdb's table has in-frame clones only and misses some. The data hold 620,000 or so clones, with 15% observed a single time. Sequenced material: naive CD4+ T cells from blood. The source is a man aged 18-30 years in good health.

In this sample, this clone turned up a few times. The chain links TRBV11-2 to TRBJ2-5; D remains ambiguous. The CDR3 has 15 amino acids. V lost 0 bases and J 2 bases, leaving 10 bases between the germline ends. The germline V gene has CDR1 SGHAT and CDR2 FQNNGV. CDR3 loop: CASSLDYYSQETQYF. The DNA for the CDR3 is TGTGCCAGCAGCTTAGACTACTATTCACAAGAGACCCAGTACTTC.

V gene TRBV7-9 combines with J gene TRBJ1-1, with TRBD1 identical over 7 bases. Per the germline V gene, CDR1 is SEHNR and CDR2 is FQNEAQ (reference sequence). This CDR3 has 14 amino acids. With 4 bases clipped from V and 4 bases from J, the junction kept 6 bases outside the gene matches. CDR3 in amino acids: CASSSRGQGTEAFF. DNA for the CDR3: TGTGCCAGCAGCTCAAGGGGGCAAGGCACTGAAGCTTTCTTT.

The V and J genes are TRBV5-1 and TRBJ2-5; 9 bases align to TRBD2. The J segment lost 5 bases and the V segment lost 7 bases, leaving 6 bases of the junction unmatched. This CDR3 has 13 amino acids. Germline CDR1 and CDR2: SGHRS and YFSETQ. The chain's CDR3 is CASGAGLAETQYF. The CDR3 region has the DNA TGCGCCAGCGGCGCCGGACTAGCGGAGACCCAGTACTTC.

J is TRBJ2-7 and V is TRBV7-2; D call uncertain. Deletions cut 5 bases from V and 7 bases from J, with 9 bases between. The CDR3 has 11 amino acids. Germline V CDR1 and CDR2: SGHTA, FQGNSA. DNA for the CDR3: TGTGCCAGCAGCGGTGGTTGGGAGCAGTACTTC. Encoded protein: CASSGGWEQYF.

Here the CDR3 reads CASSLRQGARNTEAFF. DNA for the CDR3: TGTGCCAGCAGTCTCCGACAGGGGGCGCGGAACACTGAAGCTTTCTTT. This chain connects TRBV27 to TRBJ1-1, with TRBD1 matching over 10 bases. CDR3 length: 16 amino acids. In germline, CDR1 is MNHEY, CDR2 SMNVEV (reference sequence). The trim removed 5 bases at V and 1 base at J, leaving 7 bases unmatched.

V is TRBV14 and J is TRBJ1-1; D gene ambiguous. V was shortened by 1 base and J by 0 bases, with 9 bases between the two germline ends. Germline CDR1 reads SGHDN; CDR2 reads FVKESK. The CDR3 spans 15 residues. CDR3 nucleotide sequence: TGTGCCAGCAGCCAAGTGGGTCGGCTGAACACTGAAGCTTTCTTT. Its protein product is CASSQVGRLNTEAFF.

As for this clone: The same CDR3 also results from other DNA sequences found in this sample. The V gene is TRBV28, the J gene TRBJ2-1; tentatively, D is TRBD2 (5 bases). Germline V CDR1 and CDR2: MDHEN, SYDVKM. V lost 2 bases, J lost 9 bases, and 17 bases lay in between. This CDR3 comprises 15 residues. The CDR3: CASSLIRRREGEQFF. The CDR3 DNA follows: TGTGCCAGCAGTTTAATCAGGCGCCGAGAGGGTGAGCAGTTCTTC.

V gene TRBV28 combines with J gene TRBJ1-1; 10 bases map to TRBD1. V was clipped by 6 bases and J by 4 bases; unmatched bases: 2. Germline V gene sequence: CDR1 MDHEN, CDR2 SYDVKM. The CDR3 is 13 amino acids. The CDR3 protein is CASSRTGGTEAFF. CDR3 nucleotides: TGTGCCAGCAGCCGGACAGGGGGCACTGAAGCTTTCTTT.

The chain recombines TRBV25-1 with TRBJ1-2; 9 positions agree with TRBD1. V lost 6 bases and J lost 8; bases outside the gene matches: 10. The CDR3 is 14 residues long. Germline CDR1 and CDR2: MGHDK and SYGVNS. The CDR3 DNA sequence: TGTGCCAGCAGAGGGACAGGGTCGAATCTCGGCTACACCTTC. The encoded protein is CASRGTGSNLGYTF.

This clone was seen only a few times. This chain links TRBV6-1 with TRBJ2-4, with D possibly TRBD2 on 5 matching bases. This CDR3 has 14 amino acids. CDR1 and CDR2 (germline): MNHNS, SASEGT. V was clipped by 6 bases and J by 0 bases, with 9 bases between them. CDR3 DNA: TGTGCCAGCAGAGCGGACTTAGCCAAAAACATTCAGTACTTC. Amino acids: CASRADLAKNIQYF.

This clone was observed once. The chain is built from TRBV28 and TRBJ2-1; 8 bases fit TRBD2. The ends lost 6 bases at V and 0 bases at J; junction bases unmatched: 7. This CDR3 has 16 amino acids. In germline, CDR1 is MDHEN, CDR2 SYDVKM. DNA for the CDR3: TGTGCCAGCAGCCATGCCAGCGGGGGCTCCTACAATGAGCAGTTCTTC. It yields the protein CASSHASGGSYNEQFF.

The rearrangement uses TRBV7-2 and TRBJ1-5, with D unresolved. V was cut by 5 bases and J by 5 bases, with 10 bases left in between. The CDR3 extends over 13 amino acids. CDR1 is SGHTA, CDR2 FQGNSA, per germline. The CDR3, as DNA: TGTGCCAGCAGCCCGAGGATGGATCAGCCCCAGCATTTT. Encoded protein: CASSPRMDQPQHF.

The V and J genes are TRBV10-3 and TRBJ1-2; no clear D gene. Trimming pared 7 bases from V and 2 bases from J, leaving 11 bases between. CDR1 is ENHRY, CDR2 SYGVKD, per germline. The length of the CDR3 is 13 residues. The CDR3 DNA follows: TGTGCCATCAAATGGGGAGACAACTATGGCTACACCTTC. Translation: CAIKWGDNYGYTF.

This clone showed up just a few times. V and J are TRBV5-1 and TRBJ1-2; D may be TRBD1 (5 bases). The ends were cut back, 0 bases at V and 8 bases at J, with 11 bases in the middle. Germline CDR1 and CDR2: SGHRS and YFSETQ. This CDR3 has 13 amino acids. The CDR3 protein is CASSLGGAEGYTF. CDR3 in DNA: TGCGCCAGCAGCTTGGGAGGGGCGGAAGGCTACACCTTC.

V gene TRBV21-1 combines with J gene TRBJ2-5; the DNA was not compared with TRBD2, the D call given in the table. TRBV21-1 is shown as a pseudogene. The CDR3 runs 15 residues. The CDR3 coding sequence is TGTGCCAGCAGCAAAAGGCTAGCGGGAGACGGGACCCAGTACTTC. Encoded protein: CASSKRLAGDGTQYF.

This clone appeared a few times. The chain recombines TRBV19 with TRBJ2-7; perhaps TRBD1 as D (6 bases). In germline, CDR1 is LNHDA, CDR2 SQIVND (reference sequence). The CDR3 is 15 residues long. V gave up 4 bases and J gave up 0 bases, with 13 bases separating them. The CDR3: CASSTLGQTSYEQYF. Here the CDR3 DNA reads TGTGCCAGTAGTACCCTCGGACAGACCTCCTACGAGCAGTACTTC.

This clone was seen a few times. V gene TRBV7-2 combines with J gene TRBJ2-5; 9 bases align to TRBD2. The junction had 5 bases not matched to a gene; V was cut back by 4 bases and J by 5 bases. CDR1 is SGHTA and CDR2 is FQGNSA in the germline V gene. The CDR3 has 14 amino acids. DNA for the CDR3: TGTGCCAGCAGCTCCCTAGCGGGATGGGAGACCCAGTACTTC. Its translation: CASSSLAGWETQYF.

This clone appeared a few times. Within the sample, other DNA sequences also encode this same CDR3. V is TRBV7-9 and J is TRBJ2-7; TRBD1 aligns across 7 bases. CDR1 and CDR2 (germline): SEHNR, FQNEAQ (reference sequence). V gave up 1 base and J gave up 1 base; unmatched junction bases: 1. CDR3 size: 14 residues. This CDR3 is CASSLDRGSYEQYF. In nucleotides, the CDR3 is TGTGCCAGCAGCTTAGACAGGGGTTCCTACGAGCAGTACTTC. Combining the CDR3 with reference TRBV7-9 and TRBJ2-7 gives the whole variable domain DTGVSQNPRHKITKRGQNVTFRCDPISEHNRLYWYRQTLGQGPEFLTYFQNEAQLEKSRLLSDRFSAERPKGSFSTLEIQRTEQGDSAMYLCASSLDRGSYEQYFGPGTRLTVT.

The J gene is TRBJ1-2, the V gene TRBV5-1, with D hard to call. The germline V gene has CDR1 SGHRS and CDR2 YFSETQ. CDR3 length equals 13 residues. The germline V and J ends were trimmed by 1 base and 3 bases, with 7 bases remaining between them. The CDR3 nucleotides are TGCGCCAGCAGCTTGAAGGCAGACTATGGCTACACCTTC. The encoded protein is CASSLKADYGYTF.

V gene TRBV28 combines with J gene TRBJ2-7; 7 nucleotides line up with TRBD1. Germline trimming cut 2 bases from V and 5 bases from J; bases unmatched to any gene: 9. Germline lookup yields CDR1 MDHEN and CDR2 SYDVKM. The CDR3 sequence is 15 residues long. The CDR3 protein is CASSLTDRVRDEQYF. The CDR3 nucleotides are TGTGCCAGCAGTTTAACCGACAGGGTGAGGGACGAGCAGTACTTC.

This clone was seen a few times. The chain recombines TRBV11-3 with TRBJ2-7; TRBD1 matches 9 bases. V shed 2 bases and J 2 bases; nucleotides not matched to a gene: 7. The CDR3 length is 16 residues. CDR1 is SGHNT and CDR2 is YENEEA in the germline V gene. The CDR3 loop reads CASSLKGTGIPYEQYF. The CDR3 region has the DNA TGTGCCAGCAGCTTAAAGGGGACAGGGATCCCCTACGAGCAGTACTTC.